These 32 T cell receptor beta chains came from one sample sequenced in a study of blood T cell repertoires in COVID-19. Repertoires were generated with immunoSEQ multiplex PCR, while TCRdb's copy carries only in-frame clones and drops some. The sample comprises 400,000 or so clones, 90% of which are singletons, and about 0.6% rests with the top ten. The material sequenced was PBMCs or T cells enriched from blood (not recorded which). All receptors come from a man aged 18-30 years who had recovered from COVID-19.

The V and J genes are TRBV27 and TRBJ1-4; no firm D call. V was pared by 4 bases and J by 5 bases, with 11 bases between. The V gene's germline CDR1 is MNHEY and CDR2 SMNVEV (reference sequence). This CDR3 is built from 14 residues. The DNA for the CDR3 is TGTGCCAGCAGTTATAACGGTGCCAATGAAAAACTGTTTTTT. This sequence encodes CASSYNGANEKLFF.

The chain joins TRBV2 to TRBJ2-7; the match to TRBD1 covers 10 bases. The germline gives CDR1 SNHLY, CDR2 FYNNEI. This CDR3 is built from 14 residues. The V gene end was trimmed by 4 bases and the J gene end by 6 bases; junction bases not matched to a gene: 6. In nucleotides, the CDR3 is TGTGCCAGCAGTGCCGGGACAGGGGTTCTCGAGCAGTACTTC. This codes for CASSAGTGVLEQYF.

V gene TRBV12-2 combines with J gene TRBJ1-2; TRBD1, the table's D call, was not compared with the DNA. TRBV12-2 is listed as a pseudogene. CDR3 length: 15 residues. The CDR3 reads CASRLVFSSRVGYTF. The CDR3 DNA sequence: TGTGCAAGTCGCTTAGTTTTCAGTAGCAGGGTCGGCTACACCTTC.

This chain joins TRBV18 and TRBJ1-1, with D tentatively TRBD1 (6 bases). The CDR3 is 15 residues long. Germline-derived CDR1 and CDR2 are KGHSH and LQKENI. Trimming left V 3 bases short and J 2 bases short, with 13 bases between. DNA of the CDR3: TGTGCCAGCTCACCTACTGCAGGGGCTAACACTGAAGCTTTCTTT. As protein: CASSPTAGANTEAFF.

V is TRBV4-1 and J is TRBJ1-5; TRBD1 matches at 7 bases. With V trimmed by 1 base and J by 6 bases, 6 bases remained unmatched. This CDR3 has 15 residues. Germline V gene lookup returns CDR1 MGHRA and CDR2 YSYEKL. CDR3 DNA sequence: TGCGCCAGCAGCCAAGGACAGGGAGGAGGTCAGCCCCAGCATTTT. Its translation is CASSQGQGGGQPQHF.

The chain uses TRBV19 and TRBJ1-6; 7 bases are shared with TRBD1. V lost 1 base to trimming and J lost 0 bases; unmatched junction nucleotides: 3. The germline V gene encodes CDR1 LNHDA and CDR2 SQIVND (reference sequence). This CDR3 has 17 amino acids. CDR3 in DNA: TGTGCCAGTAGTATAGGGGACAGCAGCTCCTATAATTCACCCCTCCACTTT. Encoded protein: CASSIGDSSSYNSPLHF.

The V gene is TRBV27, the J gene TRBJ2-1; no clear D gene. Germline values: CDR1 MNHEY, CDR2 SMNVEV (reference sequence). This CDR3 is built from 15 residues. V dropped 0 bases and J dropped 4 bases, with 10 bases sitting between them. CDR3 sequence reads: CASSLSLTQYNEQFF. Written as DNA, the CDR3 is TGTGCCAGCAGTTTATCGTTGACACAGTACAATGAGCAGTTCTTC.

This chain links TRBV27 with TRBJ2-2; 7 bases are shared with TRBD1. The CDR3 runs to 17 residues. Trimming at V came to 6 bases and at J to 4 bases, leaving 14 bases not matched to a gene. From germline, CDR1 is MNHEY and CDR2 SMNVEV (reference sequence). The CDR3 bases are TGTGCCAGCAGAACAGAGTTACGGACAGGACCCACCGGGGAGCTGTTTTTT. It yields the protein CASRTELRTGPTGELFF.

The chain combines TRBV14 with TRBJ2-1; 9 nucleotides agree with TRBD2. The germline V gene encodes CDR1 SGHDN and CDR2 FVKESK. There are 17 residues in the CDR3. The V segment lost 4 bases and the J segment 0 bases; nucleotides outside the gene matches: 7. CDR3 coding DNA: TGTGCCAGCAGCCGACGACTAGCGGAGAGCTCCTACAATGAGCAGTTCTTC. Protein: CASSRRLAESSYNEQFF.

The chain joins TRBV18 to TRBJ2-1; 9 positions match TRBD2. The CDR3 is 14 amino acids. Losses at the gene ends were 0 bases for V and 12 bases for J; bases not matched to a gene: 6. CDR1 and CDR2 (germline): KGHSH, LQKENI. This CDR3 reads CASSPPELAGSQFF. The CDR3, as DNA: TGTGCCAGCTCACCACCTGAGCTAGCGGGATCGCAGTTCTTC.

The CDR3, as DNA: TGCGCCAGCAGCTCCGGGACAGGGGGCGGCTACACCTTC. Its protein product is CASSSGTGGGYTF. The rearrangement uses TRBV5-1 and TRBJ1-2; 12 nucleotides line up with TRBD1. The J segment lost 8 bases and the V segment lost 3 bases, leaving 2 bases of the junction unmatched. CDR3 length: 13 residues. CDR1 is SGHRS and CDR2 is YFSETQ in the germline V gene.

The chain couples TRBV5-1 to TRBJ2-1; maybe TRBD2 (6 bases). The germline CDR1 and CDR2 sequences are SGHRS and YFSETQ. CDR3 length equals 16 residues. The V end lost 1 base, the J end lost 2 bases, and 13 bases lay between the germline ends. CDR3 DNA sequence: TGCGCCAGCAGCTTGCTTGCGGGGTCGACCTACAATGAGCAGTTCTTC. Translated, it gives CASSLLAGSTYNEQFF.

In its sample, this clone was seen once. This chain links TRBV5-5 with TRBJ1-5, with D possibly matching TRBD1 (5 bases). This CDR3 is built from 14 residues. The germline CDR1 and CDR2 sequences are SGHKS and YYEKEE (reference sequence). Trimming took off 4 bases at V and 5 bases at J, with 13 bases between the two ends. The CDR3 region is CASSVEGRDQPQHF. CDR3 DNA: TGTGCCAGCAGCGTAGAGGGGAGGGATCAGCCCCAGCATTTT.

The genes are TRBV29-1 and TRBJ1-2, with TRBD1 matching over 10 bases. CDR3 size: 13 residues. Losses at the gene ends were 4 bases for V and 8 bases for J; bases not matched to a gene: 7. Germline CDR1 reads SQVTM; CDR2 reads ANQGSEA. The CDR3 protein is CSVGGQGLWGYTF. Written as DNA, the CDR3 is TGCAGCGTTGGGGGACAGGGGTTGTGGGGCTACACCTTC. The whole variable domain, remainder taken from reference TRBV29-1 and TRBJ1-2, is SAVISQKPSRDICQRGTSLTIQCQVDSQVTMMFWYRQQPGQSLTLIATANQGSEATYESGFVIDKFPISRPNLTFSTLTVSNMSPEDSSIYLCSVGGQGLWGYTFGSGTRLTVV.

CDR3 nucleotides: TGCGCCAGCAGTCCTGACAGTGATCCGACAGATACGCAGTATTTT. Protein product: CASSPDSDPTDTQYF. The chain is built from TRBV5-1 and TRBJ2-3, with D maybe TRBD1 (5 bases). This CDR3 spans 15 amino acids. Trimming took off 5 bases at V and 3 bases at J, with 16 bases between the two ends. Germline V gives CDR1 SGHRS, CDR2 YFSETQ.

The chain carries TRBV5-1 and TRBJ2-2; 7 nucleotides match TRBD2. The germline V gene has CDR1 SGHRS and CDR2 YFSETQ. This CDR3 spans 18 amino acids. V was clipped by 5 bases and J by 4 bases; unmatched bases: 17. The CDR3 loop is CASRHPWGGKAGTGELFF. CDR3 DNA sequence: TGCGCCAGCAGACACCCTTGGGGGGGAAAAGCTGGCACCGGGGAGCTGTTTTTT.

The gene calls are TRBV10-1 and TRBJ2-1; TRBD2 matches 8 bases. Trimming at V came to 7 bases and at J to 0 bases, leaving 8 bases not matched to a gene. CDR1 WNHNN and CDR2 SYGVQD come from the germline V gene (reference sequence). The CDR3 sequence is 16 residues long. The chain's CDR3 is CASIPAGDYSYNEQFF. The CDR3 DNA is TGCGCCAGCATCCCAGCGGGGGACTACTCCTACAATGAGCAGTTCTTC.

The V gene is TRBV15, the J gene TRBJ1-2; D is undetermined. CDR3 length: 13 residues. Germline-derived CDR1 and CDR2 are LNHNV and YYDKDF (reference sequence). Trimming shortened V by 4 bases and J by 0 bases, and 6 bases separated the two germline ends. As DNA, the CDR3 is TGTGCCACCAGCAACGGGACTAACTATGGCTACACCTTC. This sequence encodes CATSNGTNYGYTF.

The chain joins TRBV7-6 to TRBJ2-1, with a tentative D call TRBD2 (5 bases). Deletions cut 0 bases from V and 4 bases from J, with 16 bases between. Germline CDR1 and CDR2: SGHVS and FNYEAQ. The CDR3 totals 17 residues. CDR3 nucleotides: TGTGCCAGCAGCTTAGCCAGCGGACCAACTCATTACAATGAGCAGTTCTTC. This translates into CASSLASGPTHYNEQFF.

V and J are TRBV18 and TRBJ1-2; TRBD1 aligns across 8 bases. Looked up from germline, CDR1 is KGHSH and CDR2 is LQKENI. This CDR3 comprises 16 residues. The V gene end was trimmed by 6 bases and the J gene end by 7 bases; junction bases not matched to a gene: 16. The CDR3 DNA reads TGTGCCAGCTCGCCCGCCCGGGCTTCACAGGGGGGTGGCTACACCTTC. Its translation: CASSPARASQGGGYTF. Looking up the rest from reference TRBV18 and TRBJ1-2 gives the full variable domain: NAGVMQNPRHLVRRRGQEARLRCSPMKGHSHVYWYRQLPEEGLKFMVYLQKENIIDESGMPKERFSAEFPKEGPSILRIQQVVRGDSAAYFCASSPARASQGGGYTFGSGTRLTVV.

The V and J genes are TRBV28 and TRBJ2-2; D gene unclear. Trimming pared 1 base from V and 5 bases from J, leaving 5 bases between. Germline CDR1 MDHEN, CDR2 SYDVKM. This CDR3 contains 13 residues. The CDR3 DNA reads TGTGCCAGCAGTTTATACCGGACCGGGGAGCTGTTTTTT. Translating it yields CASSLYRTGELFF.

The chain links TRBV18 to TRBJ2-1; D is uncertain. Trimming pared 6 bases from V and 10 bases from J, leaving 13 bases between. In germline, CDR1 is KGHSH, CDR2 LQKENI. The CDR3 totals 12 residues. This CDR3 is CASSPEYGEQFF. CDR3 nucleotide sequence: TGTGCCAGCTCCCCTGAATACGGGGAGCAGTTCTTC.

The chain couples TRBV4-2 to TRBJ2-1, with D perhaps matching TRBD2 (6 bases). Trimming stripped 5 bases from V and 7 bases from J, with 15 bases between. Per germline, CDR1 LGHNA and CDR2 YNFKEQ. The CDR3 length is 14 residues. CDR3 DNA sequence: TGTGCCAGCAGCGATCGGGACTCCACGAATGAGCAGTTCTTC. Translation: CASSDRDSTNEQFF.

The rearrangement uses TRBV3-1 (or the pseudogene TRBV3-2) and TRBJ1-1; no definite D call. The V end lost 0 bases, the J end lost 10 bases, and 15 bases lay between the germline ends. The CDR3 runs 14 residues. Germline CDR1 LGHDT, CDR2 YNNKEL (reference sequence). CDR3 sequence (DNA): TGTGCCAGCAGCCAAGAGGTTCTTTTAATCGGAGCTTTCTTT. Protein: CASSQEVLLIGAFF.

V and J are TRBV27 and TRBJ1-5; 8 bases are a match to TRBD1. Germline V CDR1 and CDR2: MNHEY, SMNVEV (reference sequence). The length of the CDR3 is 18 residues. J gave up 3 bases and V 6 bases, and 16 bases lay outside the gene matches. The CDR3 nucleotides are TGTGCCAGCAGGGACCAAGGACGGACAGGGACGTTCAATCAGCCCCAGCATTTT. It yields the protein CASRDQGRTGTFNQPQHF.

This clone was observed a single time. V is TRBV3-1 (or the pseudogene TRBV3-2) and J is TRBJ1-4, with 7 positions matching TRBD1. CDR1 is LGHDT and CDR2 is YNNKEL in the germline V gene (reference sequence). After removal of 1 base from V and 16 bases from J, the junction contained 12 bases not matched to a gene. The CDR3 covers 14 residues. The CDR3 here is CASSQGTGTVAPFF. CDR3 nucleotides: TGTGCCAGCAGCCAAGGGACAGGTACGGTAGCCCCGTTTTTT.

CDR3 loop: CASSLRYEQYF. The CDR3, as DNA: TGTGCCAGCAGTTTGAGGTACGAGCAGTACTTC. This chain links TRBV28 with TRBJ2-7; D uncertain. CDR3 length equals 11 residues. V dropped 3 bases and J dropped 4 bases, with 4 bases sitting between them. Germline CDR1 and CDR2: MDHEN and SYDVKM.

In this sample, this clone turned up once. The V and J genes are TRBV7-9 and TRBJ1-1, with D maybe TRBD1 (6 bases). Trimming took 6 bases from V and 4 from J, leaving 18 bases between them. Germline values: CDR1 SEHNR, CDR2 FQNEAQ (reference sequence). There are 15 residues in the CDR3. In DNA form, the CDR3 reads TGTGCCAGCAGTGCTCTCGGGGGCGGGGGCACTGAAGCTTTCTTT. Protein: CASSALGGGGTEAFF.

V and J are TRBV5-1 and TRBJ1-6; D not resolved. From germline, CDR1 is SGHRS and CDR2 YFSETQ. V was clipped by 1 base and J by 7 bases, with 21 bases between them. The CDR3 contains 18 residues. This CDR3 is CASSLTVSQPTKNSPLHF. The CDR3 DNA sequence: TGCGCCAGCAGCTTGACAGTATCCCAGCCAACAAAAAATTCACCCCTCCACTTT.

The J gene is TRBJ1-5, the V gene TRBV15; D unresolved. Trimming pared 3 bases from V and 0 bases from J, leaving 12 bases between. The CDR3 has 16 residues. Germline V gives CDR1 LNHNV, CDR2 YYDKDF (reference sequence). CDR3 in amino acids: CATSSLGGYSNQPQHF. The CDR3, as DNA: TGTGCCACCAGCAGTCTGGGAGGATATAGCAATCAGCCCCAGCATTTT.

V usage is TRBV20-1 and J usage is TRBJ1-5, with D perhaps TRBD1 (5 bases). The CDR3 sequence is 14 residues long. CDR1 and CDR2 (germline): DFQATT, SNEGSKA (reference sequence). V was trimmed by 3 bases and J by 8 bases, leaving 17 bases between them. CDR3 protein: CSASRRRGMEPQHF. CDR3 nucleotides: TGCAGTGCTAGTCGGCGAAGGGGTATGGAGCCCCAGCATTTT.

The DNA of the CDR3 is TGTGCCTGGAGCCAGGGACAGGGAGGAAACACCATATATTTT. Translation gives CAWSQGQGGNTIYF. This chain connects TRBV30 to TRBJ1-3, with 9 bases identical to TRBD1. This CDR3 region has 14 residues. V lost 3 bases, J lost 4 bases, and 4 bases stayed unmatched. CDR1 is GTSNPN and CDR2 is SVGIG in the germline V gene (reference sequence).